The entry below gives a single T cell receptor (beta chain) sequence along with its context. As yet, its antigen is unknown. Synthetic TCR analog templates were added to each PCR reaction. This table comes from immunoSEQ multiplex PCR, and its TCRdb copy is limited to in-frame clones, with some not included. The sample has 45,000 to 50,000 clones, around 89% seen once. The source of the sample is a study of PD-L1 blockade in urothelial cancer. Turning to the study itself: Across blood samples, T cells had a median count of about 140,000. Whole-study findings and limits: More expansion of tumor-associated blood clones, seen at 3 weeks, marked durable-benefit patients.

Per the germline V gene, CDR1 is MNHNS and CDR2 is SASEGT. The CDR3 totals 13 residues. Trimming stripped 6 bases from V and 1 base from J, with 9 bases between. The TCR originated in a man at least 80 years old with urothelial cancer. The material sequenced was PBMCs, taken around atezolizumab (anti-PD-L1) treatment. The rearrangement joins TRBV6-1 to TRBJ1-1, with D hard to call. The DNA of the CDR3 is TGTGCCAGCAGCGCTCGGGAGAACACTGAAGCTTTCTTT. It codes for CASSARENTEAFF.